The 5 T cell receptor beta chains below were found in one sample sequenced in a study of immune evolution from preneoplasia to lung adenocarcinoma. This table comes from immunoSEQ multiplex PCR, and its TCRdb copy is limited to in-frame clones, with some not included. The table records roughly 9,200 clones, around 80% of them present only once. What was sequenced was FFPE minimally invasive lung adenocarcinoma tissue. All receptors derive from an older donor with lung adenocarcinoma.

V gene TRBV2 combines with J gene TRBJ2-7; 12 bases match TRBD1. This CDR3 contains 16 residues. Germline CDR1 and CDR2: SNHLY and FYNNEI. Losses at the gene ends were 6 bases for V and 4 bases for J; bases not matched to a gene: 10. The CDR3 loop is CASRSTPGQGAYEQYF. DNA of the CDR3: TGTGCCAGCAGGTCTACACCGGGACAGGGGGCTTACGAGCAGTACTTC.

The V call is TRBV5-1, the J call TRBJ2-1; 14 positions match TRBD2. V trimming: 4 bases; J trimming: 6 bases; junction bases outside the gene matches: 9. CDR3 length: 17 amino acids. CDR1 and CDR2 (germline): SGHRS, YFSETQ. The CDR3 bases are TGCGCCAGCAGCCCAAGGACTAGCGGGAGGAATGTCAATGAGCAGTTCTTC. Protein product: CASSPRTSGRNVNEQFF.

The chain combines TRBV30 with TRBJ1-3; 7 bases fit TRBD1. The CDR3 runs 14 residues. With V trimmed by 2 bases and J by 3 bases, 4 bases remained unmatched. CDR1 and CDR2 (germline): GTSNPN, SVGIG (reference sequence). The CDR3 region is CAWSLGTVGNTIYF. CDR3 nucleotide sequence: TGTGCCTGGAGTCTCGGGACAGTTGGAAACACCATATATTTT.

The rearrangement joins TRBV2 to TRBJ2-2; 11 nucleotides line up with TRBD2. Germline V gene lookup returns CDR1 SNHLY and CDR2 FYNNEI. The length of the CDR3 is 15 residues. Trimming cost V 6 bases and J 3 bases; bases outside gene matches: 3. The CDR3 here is CASRGLAAYTGELFF. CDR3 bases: TGTGCCAGCAGGGGACTAGCGGCCTACACCGGGGAGCTGTTTTTT.

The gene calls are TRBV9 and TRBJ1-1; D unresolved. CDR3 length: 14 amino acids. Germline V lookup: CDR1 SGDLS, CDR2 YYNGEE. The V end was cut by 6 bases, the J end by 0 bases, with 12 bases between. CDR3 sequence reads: CASNSGSMNTEAFF. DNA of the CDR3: TGTGCCAGCAACTCAGGATCTATGAACACTGAAGCTTTCTTT. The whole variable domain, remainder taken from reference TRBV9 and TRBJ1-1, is DSGVTQTPKHLITATGQRVTLRCSPRSGDLSVYWYQQSLDQGLQFLIQYYNGEERAKGNILERFSAQQFPDLHSELNLSSLELGDSALYFCASNSGSMNTEAFFGQGTRLTVV.